The 14 T cell receptor beta chains below come from one sample, sequenced in a study of T cells in tumors after PD-1 blockade. Some clones are missing from TCRdb's copy, which holds only in-frame ones; the method was immunoSEQ multiplex PCR. The sample lists fewer than 40,000 clones, roughly 76% seen once, with under 40% in the top ten. Sequencing used PBMCs, obtained after anti-PD-1 treatment. All receptors come from a human donor with basal cell carcinoma.

There are a few counts of this clone. The chain has TRBV2 and TRBJ2-7, with D possibly TRBD1 on 6 matching bases. The V and J ends lost 8 bases and 2 bases respectively, with 10 bases between them. In germline, CDR1 is SNHLY, CDR2 FYNNEI. This CDR3 comprises 12 residues. In DNA, the CDR3 is TGTGCCAGCGGGACAAAAACCTACGAGCAGTACTTC. Encoded protein: CASGTKTYEQYF.

This chain's CDR3 is CASTKNGGSNQPQHF. In DNA form, the CDR3 reads TGTGCCAGCACCAAAAATGGGGGGTCCAATCAGCCCCAGCATTTT. The chain is built from TRBV28 and TRBJ1-5, with D tentatively TRBD1 (5 bases). Deletions cut 7 bases from V and 3 bases from J, with 16 bases between. Germline loops: CDR1 MDHEN, CDR2 SYDVKM. CDR3 length: 15 residues.

As regards this clone: One end of the junction does not line up with germline, which may come from a read error. V usage is TRBV23-1 and J usage is TRBJ2-2; D assignment may be TRBD1 or TRBD2 (6 bases each). TRBV23-1 is marked as an open reading frame, function uncertain. This CDR3 contains 16 residues. CDR3 coding DNA: TGCGCCAGCAGTCAATCGCCCGGGGGCGGACACCGGGGAGCTGTTTTT. Encoded protein: CASSQSPGGGHRGAVF.

This chain connects TRBV30 to TRBJ1-1; TRBD1 might be the D (6 bases). The CDR3 length is 13 residues. The germline V and J ends were trimmed by 3 bases and 3 bases, with 11 bases remaining between them. Germline assignment: CDR1 GTSNPN and CDR2 SVGIG (reference sequence). The CDR3 protein is CAWRTGQHTEAFF. The CDR3 nucleotides are TGTGCCTGGAGGACTGGACAGCACACTGAAGCTTTCTTT.

In this sample, this clone turned up once. A junction end diverges from the germline sequence, so it may reflect a read error. The J gene is TRBJ2-7, the V gene TRBV6-5; 7 nucleotides agree with TRBD2. The CDR3 runs to 11 residues. CDR1 is MNHEY, CDR2 SVGAGI, per germline. In DNA, the CDR3 is TGTGCCAGCAGGTGCGAAGAGGGGAGGGACTTC. This gives the protein CASRCEEGRDF.

This clone was recorded only once. The chain links TRBV13 to TRBJ2-1; D is tentatively TRBD1 or TRBD2 (5 bases each). This CDR3 is 14 amino acids long. Germline CDR1 reads PRHDT; CDR2 reads FYEKMQ (reference sequence). V was cut by 3 bases and J by 4 bases, with 10 bases left in between. The CDR3 region is CASSLGEVYNEQFF. The CDR3 DNA sequence: TGTGCCAGCAGCTTGGGGGAAGTTTACAATGAGCAGTTCTTC.

Judged by abundance, this clone is medium-sized. Germline is not matched at one junction end, which may reflect a read error. This sequence joins TRBV2 and TRBJ1-4; D unclear. The CDR3 runs 12 residues. CDR1 and CDR2 (germline): SNHLY, FYNNEI. CDR3 nucleotide sequence: TGTGCAAGCACGGGTACTAATGAAAAACTGTTTTTT. Its translation: CASTGTNEKLFF.

Ten or more counts support this clone. The V and J genes are TRBV30 and TRBJ2-7; D might be TRBD2 (6 bases). V lost 5 bases to trimming and J lost 3 bases, with 14 bases between them. The CDR3 loop spans 13 amino acids. The germline CDR1 and CDR2 sequences are GTSNPN and SVGIG (reference sequence). As DNA, the CDR3 is TGTGCCTGGGACGTCGGGGGTTTCTACGAGCAGTACTTC. This sequence encodes CAWDVGGFYEQYF.

V gene TRBV24-1 combines with J gene TRBJ1-2; D uncertain. CDR1 KGHDR and CDR2 SFDVKD come from the germline V gene. This CDR3 comprises 11 residues. V was pared by 5 bases and J by 8 bases, with 8 bases between. CDR3 region: CATSANSGYTF. The DNA for the CDR3 is TGTGCCACCAGTGCGAATAGCGGCTACACCTTC.

This clone showed up just once. The chain couples TRBV18 to TRBJ2-2; 9 bases map to TRBD1. This CDR3 comprises 15 residues. V shed 3 bases and J 8 bases; nucleotides not matched to a gene: 7. Per germline, CDR1 KGHSH and CDR2 LQKENI. CDR3 amino acids: CASSPGRTGAGELFF. The CDR3 bases are TGTGCCAGCTCACCTGGACGGACAGGGGCAGGGGAGCTGTTTTTT.

The genes are TRBV4-1 and TRBJ1-1, with D hard to call. The CDR3 spans 15 residues. V lost 4 bases and J 0 bases, leaving 12 bases between the germline ends. Germline V lookup: CDR1 MGHRA, CDR2 YSYEKL. The chain's CDR3 is CASSPKTSLNTEAFF. The CDR3 DNA sequence: TGCGCCAGCAGCCCAAAGACCAGTCTGAACACTGAAGCTTTCTTT.

The CDR3 DNA reads TGTGCCCCGGGGGTGGCGGAGGTCACAGATACGCAGTATTTT. This encodes CAPGVAEVTDTQYF. The rearrangement uses TRBV7-9 and TRBJ2-3; TRBD2 might be the D (6 bases). CDR1 SEHNR and CDR2 FQNEAQ come from the germline V gene (reference sequence). CDR3 size: 14 residues. Trimming removed 11 bases from V and 2 bases from J, with 17 bases in between. Full variable domain (outside the CDR3, taken from reference TRBV7-9 and TRBJ2-3): DTGVSQNPRHKITKRGQNVTFRCDPISEHNRLYWYRQTLGQGPEFLTYFQNEAQLEKSRLLSDRFSAERPKGSFSTLEIQRTEQGDSAMYLCAPGVAEVTDTQYFGPGTRLTVL.

The V and J genes are TRBV7-9 and TRBJ2-1; 9 positions match TRBD2. Germline CDR1 SEHNR, CDR2 FQNEAQ (reference sequence). V dropped 5 bases and J dropped 4; count of bases not matched to a gene: 6. This CDR3 contains 15 residues. This CDR3 reads CASSPSGVSYNEQFF. DNA for the CDR3: TGTGCCAGCAGCCCTAGCGGGGTCTCATACAATGAGCAGTTCTTC.

This clone was recorded many times. In nucleotides, the CDR3 is TGTGCCAGCAGCTTAGGCAGCGGTAACTATGGCTACACCTTC. This gives the protein CASSLGSGNYGYTF. The rearrangement joins TRBV7-9 to TRBJ1-2; D is uncertain. CDR3 size: 14 residues. CDR1 and CDR2 (germline): SEHNR, FQNEAQ (reference sequence). The V end lost 1 base, the J end lost 1 base, and 7 bases lay between the germline ends.